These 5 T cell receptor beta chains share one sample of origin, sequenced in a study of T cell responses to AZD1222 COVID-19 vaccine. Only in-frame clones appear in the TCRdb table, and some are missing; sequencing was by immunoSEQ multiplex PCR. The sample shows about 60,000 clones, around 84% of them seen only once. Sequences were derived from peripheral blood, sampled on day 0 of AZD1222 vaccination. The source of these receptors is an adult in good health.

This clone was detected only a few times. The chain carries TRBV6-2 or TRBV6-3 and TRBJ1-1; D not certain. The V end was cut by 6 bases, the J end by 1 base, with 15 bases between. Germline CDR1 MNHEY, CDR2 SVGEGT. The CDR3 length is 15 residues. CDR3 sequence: CASSPSTSQNTEAFF. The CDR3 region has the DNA TGTGCCAGCAGCCCCTCGACATCACAGAACACTGAAGCTTTCTTT.

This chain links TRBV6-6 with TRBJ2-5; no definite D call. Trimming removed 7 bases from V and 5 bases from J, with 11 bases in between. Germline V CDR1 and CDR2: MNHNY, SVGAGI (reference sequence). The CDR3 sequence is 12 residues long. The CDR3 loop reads CASKGPAETQYF. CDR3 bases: TGTGCCAGCAAAGGCCCCGCGGAGACCCAGTACTTC.

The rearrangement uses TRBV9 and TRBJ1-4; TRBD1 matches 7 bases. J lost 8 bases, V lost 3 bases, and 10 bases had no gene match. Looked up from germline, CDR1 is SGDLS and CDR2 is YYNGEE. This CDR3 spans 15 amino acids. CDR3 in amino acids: CASSAYRGRREKLFF. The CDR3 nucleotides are TGTGCCAGCAGCGCCTACAGGGGACGCCGGGAAAAACTGTTTTTT.

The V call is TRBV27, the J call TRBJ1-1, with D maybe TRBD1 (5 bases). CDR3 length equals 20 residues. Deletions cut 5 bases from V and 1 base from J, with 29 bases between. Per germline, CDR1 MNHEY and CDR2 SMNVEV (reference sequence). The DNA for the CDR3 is TGTGCCAGCAGTACGTGGGGGTGGGGGGGAGCTTTTATAAAGAACACTGAAGCTTTCTTT. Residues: CASSTWGWGGAFIKNTEAFF.

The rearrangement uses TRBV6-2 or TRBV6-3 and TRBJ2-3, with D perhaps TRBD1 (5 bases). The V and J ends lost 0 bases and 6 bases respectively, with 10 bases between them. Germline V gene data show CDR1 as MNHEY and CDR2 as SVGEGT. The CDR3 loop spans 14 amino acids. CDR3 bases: TGTGCCAGCAGTTACTCAAAGGGGATGGATACGCAGTATTTT. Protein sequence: CASSYSKGMDTQYF.